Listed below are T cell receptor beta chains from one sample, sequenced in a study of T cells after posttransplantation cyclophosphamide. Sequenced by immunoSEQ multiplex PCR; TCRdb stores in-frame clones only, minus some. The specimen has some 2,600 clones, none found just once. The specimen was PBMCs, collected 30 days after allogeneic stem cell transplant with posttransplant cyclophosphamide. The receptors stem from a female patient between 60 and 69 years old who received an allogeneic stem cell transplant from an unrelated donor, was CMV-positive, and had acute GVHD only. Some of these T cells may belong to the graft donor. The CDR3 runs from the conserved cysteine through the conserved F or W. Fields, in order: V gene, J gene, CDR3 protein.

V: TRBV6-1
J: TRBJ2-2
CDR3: CASSVRRGGGELFF

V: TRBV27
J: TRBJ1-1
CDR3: CASSLSVLNRLNTEAFF

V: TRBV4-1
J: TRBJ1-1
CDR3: CASSQGTQLPMNTEAFF

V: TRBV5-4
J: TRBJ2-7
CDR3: CASSLGSGNFDYEQYF

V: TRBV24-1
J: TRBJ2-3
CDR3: CATSDFGGQGADTQYF

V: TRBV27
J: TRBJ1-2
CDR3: CASSLGGQGFGYTF

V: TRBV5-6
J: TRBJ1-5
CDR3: CASALGVGLQPQHF

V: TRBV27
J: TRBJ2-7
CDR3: CASSPRTGTGSYEQYF

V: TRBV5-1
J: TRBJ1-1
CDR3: CASSPDRSNTEAFF

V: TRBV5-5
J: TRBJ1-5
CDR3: CASSLEAGGGNQPQHF

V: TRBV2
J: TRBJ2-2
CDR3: CASSQGAEEELFF

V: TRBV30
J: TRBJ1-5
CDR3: CAWSADRLNQPQHF

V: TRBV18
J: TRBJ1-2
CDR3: CASSPPGQTIYGYTF

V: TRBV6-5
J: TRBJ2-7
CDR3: CASSYSMRAFGYEQYF

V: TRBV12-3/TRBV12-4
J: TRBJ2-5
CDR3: CASTAWAIETQYF

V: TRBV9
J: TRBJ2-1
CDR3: CASSPPGLAGYNEQFF

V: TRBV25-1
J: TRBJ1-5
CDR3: CASTGTGNQPQHF

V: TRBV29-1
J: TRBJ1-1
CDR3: CSVEGGVGTEAFF

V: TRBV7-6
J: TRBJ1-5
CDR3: CASSPSISNQPQHF

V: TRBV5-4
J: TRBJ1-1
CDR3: CASSDVGQTPNTEAFF

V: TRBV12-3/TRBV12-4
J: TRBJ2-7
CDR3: CASSLSIWDRENYEQYF

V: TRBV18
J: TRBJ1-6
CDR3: CASSPQYNSPLHF

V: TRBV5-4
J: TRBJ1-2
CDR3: CASSLAQGGYGYTF

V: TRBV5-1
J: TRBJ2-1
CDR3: CASSLPGNEQFF

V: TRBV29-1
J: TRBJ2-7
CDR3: CSVETGEDYEQYF

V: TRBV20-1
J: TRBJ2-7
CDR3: CSASSGYEQYF

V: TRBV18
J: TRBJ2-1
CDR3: CASSPLGQGRKWGGEQFF

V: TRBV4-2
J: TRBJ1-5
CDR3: CASRPGGVNQPQHF

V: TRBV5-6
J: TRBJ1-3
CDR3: CASSLGGGWRLSGNTIYF

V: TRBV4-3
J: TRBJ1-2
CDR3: CASSQDLGYGYTF

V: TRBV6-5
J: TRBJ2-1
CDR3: CASSYATGNEQFF

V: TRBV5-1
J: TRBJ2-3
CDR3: CASSLALARADTQYF

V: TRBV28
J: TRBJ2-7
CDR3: CASSLSRHPTYEQYF

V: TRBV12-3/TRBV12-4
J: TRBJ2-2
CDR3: CASSLGSNTGELFF

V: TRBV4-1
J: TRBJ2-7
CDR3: CASSQDGTYEQYF

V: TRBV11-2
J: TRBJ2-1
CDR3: CASSLGGGAYNEQFF

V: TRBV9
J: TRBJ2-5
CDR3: CASSVGGTGFQETQYF

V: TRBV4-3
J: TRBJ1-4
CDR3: CASSQVTGGEKLFF

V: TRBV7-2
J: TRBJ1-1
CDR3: CASSLNSVTEAFF

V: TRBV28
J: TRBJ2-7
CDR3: CASSPTEGSTHYEQYF

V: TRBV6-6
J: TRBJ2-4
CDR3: CASRPDRAGIQYF

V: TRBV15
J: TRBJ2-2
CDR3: CATSRERVLAGVGELFF

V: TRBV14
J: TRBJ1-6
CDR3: CASSQRSKGWNSPLHF

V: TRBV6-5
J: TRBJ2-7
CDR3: CASSYASGLYEQYF

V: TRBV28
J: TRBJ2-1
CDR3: CASSNFGQGHNEQFF

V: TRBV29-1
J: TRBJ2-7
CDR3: CSVVSGQGYEQYF